This TCR beta chain was identified in a study of blood T cell repertoires in COVID-19. In the study overall: Acute and convalescent COVID-19 samples came from the United States, Italy and Spain. The analysed material was cDNA or gDNA that came from T cells, B-cell-depleted T cells, or PBMCs.

The repertoire was sequenced with immunoSEQ multiplex PCR; TCRdb's copy has only in-frame clones and lacks some. The repertoire holds roughly 60,000 clones, about 86% seen once, with around 1.2% in the top ten. Sequenced material: peripheral blood. This clonotype originated in a middle-aged man with acute or convalescent COVID-19.

The CDR3 region is CSSQGGPNQPQHF. DNA for the CDR3: TGCAGCTCCCAAGGAGGGCCTAATCAGCCCCAGCATTTT. The chain links TRBV29-1 to TRBJ1-5; D gene ambiguous. The CDR3 runs to 13 residues. Germline V gene data show CDR1 as SQVTM and CDR2 as ANQGSEA. With 8 bases removed from V and 4 bases from J, the gap between germline ends came to 15 bases.